This T cell receptor (beta chain) originates from a study of T cell changes during pregnancy in multiple sclerosis. Data came from immunoSEQ multiplex PCR; TCRdb stores just in-frame clones and leaves some out. Counted here are 40,000 to 45,000 clones, about nine tenths occurring once; the ten biggest clones make up approximately 0.7%. The clonotype was recovered from a female donor with multiple sclerosis, enrolled in a pregnancy study. Sample: CD4+ T cells from peripheral blood mononuclear cells, taken before pregnancy.

CDR3 sequence reads: CASSPTVRTEAFF. The CDR3 DNA reads TGTGCCAGCAGCCCGACAGTCCGGACTGAAGCTTTCTTT. The rearrangement uses TRBV19 and TRBJ1-1; possibly TRBD1 for D (5 bases). The germline CDR1 and CDR2 sequences are LNHDA and SQIVND (reference sequence). The CDR3 runs 13 residues. The V end lost 9 bases, the J end lost 5 bases, and 16 bases lay between the germline ends.